These 24 T cell receptor beta chains were all obtained from the same sample, sequenced in a study of blood T cell repertoires in COVID-19. Repertoires were generated with immunoSEQ multiplex PCR, while TCRdb's copy carries only in-frame clones and drops some. Among some 38,000 clones listed, approximately 90% were seen once. Sequenced: peripheral blood. Receptors originate from a man over 45 with active COVID-19.

This chain joins TRBV19 and TRBJ2-3; D perhaps matches TRBD1 (6 bases). Germline lookup yields CDR1 LNHDA and CDR2 SQIVND (reference sequence). Trimming left V 1 base short and J 3 bases short, with 8 bases between. The CDR3 has 14 amino acids. DNA of the CDR3: TGTGCCAGTAGTATAGCAGGGGCTACAGATACGCAGTATTTT. Protein product: CASSIAGATDTQYF.

The chain employs TRBV25-1 and TRBJ2-1, with D maybe TRBD1 (6 bases). The CDR3 has 14 residues. Germline CDR1 MGHDK, CDR2 SYGVNS. Trimming removed 3 bases at V and 7 bases at J, with 13 bases between. CDR3 protein: CASSDYRVGNEQFF. Written as DNA, the CDR3 is TGTGCCAGCAGTGATTACAGGGTAGGGAATGAGCAGTTCTTC.

The rearrangement links TRBV12-3 or TRBV12-4 to TRBJ1-1; the D gene is possibly TRBD1 (5 bases). Trimming shortened V by 10 bases and J by 2 bases, and 14 bases separated the two germline ends. This CDR3 comprises 13 residues. The CDR3 DNA sequence: TGTGCCACCCGTGGGGGGGTAAACACTGAAGCTTTCTTT. Translated: CATRGGVNTEAFF.

This rearrangement joins TRBV5-1 to TRBJ1-1; no firm D call. V lost 3 bases to trimming and J lost 4 bases, with 13 bases between them. The length of the CDR3 is 14 residues. Germline CDR1 is SGHRS and CDR2 is YFSETQ. The CDR3 is CASSSDGGGTEAFF. Written as DNA, the CDR3 is TGCGCCAGCAGCTCCGACGGAGGAGGCACTGAAGCTTTCTTT.

This clone was observed a single time. The junction shows a germline mismatch at one end, possibly a read error. This sequence joins TRBV5-1 and TRBJ1-4, with TRBD1 as a possible D gene (6 bases). In germline, CDR1 is SGHRS, CDR2 YFSETQ. The CDR3 has 15 amino acids. CDR3 DNA: TGCGCCAGCAGCTTAAGACAGGCAACGAATGAAAAACTGTTTTTT. Its translation: CASSLRQATNEKLFF.

The chain recombines TRBV6-2 or TRBV6-3 with TRBJ1-2; 7 bases are shared with TRBD1. This CDR3 has 12 residues. V lost 5 bases to trimming and J lost 7 bases; unmatched junction nucleotides: 4. The germline gives CDR1 MNHEY, CDR2 SVGEGT. CDR3 coding DNA: TGTGCCAGCAGTCTGCAGGGGGTTGGCTACACCTTC. Amino acids: CASSLQGVGYTF.

The genes are TRBV5-1 and TRBJ2-1, with D maybe TRBD1 (6 bases). From germline, CDR1 is SGHRS and CDR2 YFSETQ. The CDR3 runs to 13 residues. Trimming removed 5 bases from V and 5 bases from J, with 11 bases in between. The CDR3 loop is CASSWQGNNEQFF. The CDR3 coding sequence is TGCGCCAGCAGTTGGCAGGGGAACAATGAGCAGTTCTTC. The variable domain in full, completed from reference TRBV5-1 and TRBJ2-1, reads KAGVTQTPRYLIKTRGQQVTLSCSPISGHRSVSWYQQTPGQGLQFLFEYFSETQRNKGNFPGRFSGRQFSNSRSEMNVSTLELGDSALYLCASSWQGNNEQFFGPGTRLTVL.

The CDR3 coding sequence is TGTGCCTGGAGTGTATATCCTGGGGCCAACGTCCTGACTTTC. It specifies CAWSVYPGANVLTF. The V and J genes are TRBV30 and TRBJ2-6; D is unclear. Trimming cost V 0 bases and J 2 bases, with 5 bases left between them. Germline V gene sequence: CDR1 GTSNPN, CDR2 SVGIG (reference sequence). This CDR3 contains 14 residues.

This rearrangement joins TRBV27 to TRBJ2-7; D unclear. Germline values: CDR1 MNHEY, CDR2 SMNVEV (reference sequence). CDR3 length equals 14 residues. The ends were cut back, 2 bases at V and 2 bases at J, with 10 bases in the middle. The CDR3 sequence is CASSLLGSPYEQYF. The CDR3 bases are TGTGCCAGCAGTTTACTAGGTTCCCCCTACGAGCAGTACTTC.

The chain has TRBV10-3 and TRBJ1-5, with a tentative D call TRBD1 (5 bases). Germline-derived CDR1 and CDR2 are ENHRY and SYGVKD. The ends were cut back, 10 bases at V and 2 bases at J, with 9 bases in the middle. This CDR3 has 12 residues. CDR3 DNA sequence: TGTGCCACGGGGGACGGCAATCAGCCCCAGCATTTT. Translating it yields CATGDGNQPQHF.

CDR3 residues: CASSSRDSSLYNEQFF. CDR3 nucleotide sequence: TGCGCCAGCAGCTCCCGTGACAGTTCCCTATACAATGAGCAGTTCTTC. This rearrangement joins TRBV5-1 to TRBJ2-1; perhaps TRBD1 as D (5 bases). Germline values: CDR1 SGHRS, CDR2 YFSETQ. The CDR3 is 16 residues long. V lost 3 bases, J lost 4 bases, and 17 bases lay in between.

The chain recombines TRBV10-3 with TRBJ1-2; no definite D call. Trimming removed 0 bases from V and 7 bases from J, with 6 bases in between. The CDR3 spans 12 residues. CDR1 ENHRY and CDR2 SYGVKD come from the germline V gene. CDR3 sequence: CAISESEGGYTF. The CDR3 coding sequence is TGTGCCATCAGTGAGTCGGAGGGTGGCTACACCTTC.

The V and J genes are TRBV2 and TRBJ2-5; D is unclear. V lost 3 bases and J lost 5, with 7 bases in between. From germline, CDR1 is SNHLY and CDR2 FYNNEI. The CDR3 sequence is 12 residues long. The CDR3 reads CASSDSEETQYF. The CDR3 bases are TGTGCCAGCAGTGACAGCGAGGAGACCCAGTACTTC.

The rearrangement links TRBV18 to TRBJ1-2, with D tentatively TRBD1 (6 bases). CDR3 length equals 16 residues. V lost 3 bases, J lost 1 base, and 15 bases lay in between. The germline gives CDR1 KGHSH, CDR2 LQKENI. The CDR3 DNA follows: TGTGCCAGCTCACCCCGAAGTCCAGGGGATAACTATGGCTACACCTTC. Its protein is CASSPRSPGDNYGYTF.

V and J are TRBV5-1 and TRBJ1-4, with D hard to call. The germline V gene encodes CDR1 SGHRS and CDR2 YFSETQ. This CDR3 has 15 residues. Trimming shortened V by 2 bases and J by 0 bases, and 8 bases separated the two germline ends. In DNA form, the CDR3 reads TGCGCCAGCAGCTTTTTGGGAGCAACTAATGAAAAACTGTTTTTT. Protein product: CASSFLGATNEKLFF.

The chain joins TRBV30 to TRBJ1-5; no clear D gene. Germline V gene sequence: CDR1 GTSNPN, CDR2 SVGIG (reference sequence). This CDR3 region has 14 residues. V was cut by 2 bases and J by 2 bases, with 10 bases left in between. CDR3 region: CAWSFRLGNQPQHF. For the CDR3, the DNA is TGTGCCTGGAGTTTTAGGCTAGGCAATCAGCCCCAGCATTTT.

This clone has more than one count but fewer than ten. The chain carries TRBV6-6 and TRBJ1-4; D unclear. Deletions cut 4 bases from V and 7 bases from J, with 19 bases between. CDR3 size: 16 residues. Germline V CDR1 and CDR2: MNHNY, SVGAGI (reference sequence). The CDR3 sequence is CASSLSQREYTEKLFF. The CDR3 region has the DNA TGTGCCAGCAGTTTAAGCCAAAGGGAGTATACTGAAAAACTGTTTTTT.

The chain joins TRBV3-1 (or the pseudogene TRBV3-2) to TRBJ1-2, with 11 bases aligning to TRBD1. Per germline, CDR1 LGHDT and CDR2 YNNKEL (reference sequence). The junction had 20 bases not matched to a gene; V was cut back by 5 bases and J by 6 bases. The CDR3 is 19 residues long. The CDR3 DNA reads as TGTGCCAGCAGCGAACGCACCGGGACAGGGGGACCCAGAGGAGATGGCTACACCTTC. Protein product: CASSERTGTGGPRGDGYTF.

The V and J genes are TRBV5-6 and TRBJ2-7; D not certain. Deletions cut 2 bases from V and 3 bases from J, with 3 bases between. The CDR3 contains 11 residues. The V gene's germline CDR1 is SGHDT and CDR2 YYEEEE. CDR3 bases: TGTGCCAGCAGCTTATACTACGAGCAGTACTTC. Amino acid sequence: CASSLYYEQYF.

The rearrangement links TRBV9 to TRBJ2-3; 7 nucleotides agree with TRBD2. Trimming took 2 bases from V and 13 from J; bases not matched to a gene: 10. The CDR3 sequence is 13 residues long. CDR1 SGDLS and CDR2 YYNGEE come from the germline V gene. The CDR3 here is CASSVSPSAGEYF. In DNA form, the CDR3 reads TGTGCCAGCAGCGTTTCACCTTCCGCGGGGGAGTATTTT.

The V gene is TRBV5-4, the J gene TRBJ2-5, with D possibly matching TRBD1 (5 bases). Trimming shortened V by 2 bases and J by 4 bases, and 12 bases separated the two germline ends. The CDR3 runs 14 residues. Germline CDR1 is SGHNT and CDR2 is YYREEE (reference sequence). In DNA, the CDR3 is TGTGCCAGCAGCTTTCGTGGGGCGTCAGAGACCCAGTACTTC. Translation gives CASSFRGASETQYF.

The V and J genes are TRBV3-1 (or the pseudogene TRBV3-2) and TRBJ2-3; 8 nucleotides agree with TRBD1. The germline V gene has CDR1 LGHDT and CDR2 YNNKEL (reference sequence). The V gene end was trimmed by 5 bases and the J gene end by 1 base; junction bases not matched to a gene: 5. The CDR3 runs 15 residues. As DNA, the CDR3 is TGTGCCAGCAGCGACAGGGGATATGGCACAGATACGCAGTATTTT. Amino acid sequence: CASSDRGYGTDTQYF.

This rearrangement joins TRBV19 to TRBJ1-4; D gene uncertain. Germline V gives CDR1 LNHDA, CDR2 SQIVND (reference sequence). CDR3 length: 12 amino acids. The germline V and J ends were trimmed by 2 bases and 6 bases, with 4 bases remaining between them. As DNA, the CDR3 is TGTGCCAGTAGTATACTTGATGAAAAACTGTTTTTT. Its translation: CASSILDEKLFF.

The chain carries TRBV3-1 (or the pseudogene TRBV3-2) and TRBJ2-1; perhaps TRBD1 as D (5 bases). V shed 2 bases and J shed 6 bases, with 8 bases lying between them. CDR1 is LGHDT and CDR2 is YNNKEL in the germline V gene (reference sequence). This CDR3 spans 13 amino acids. In DNA, the CDR3 is TGTGCCAGCAGCCAAAGGGGTAGCAATGAGCAGTTCTTC. It is translated as CASSQRGSNEQFF.